The 5 T cell receptor beta chains below all came from one sample that was sequenced in a study of early T cells in non-severe SARS-CoV-2 infection. TCRdb called the 5' RACE reads again in MiXCR, with one record for every CDR3 protein. The data show tens of thousands of distinct CDR3 sequences, with 12% seen just once and roughly 6.8% held by the top ten. Material: whole blood. These receptors all come from an adult who was a healthcare worker with PCR-confirmed SARS-CoV-2 infection or an uninfected control (not recorded which).

This chain uses TRBV24-1 with TRBJ2-1, with 9 bases lining up with TRBD2. The CDR3 contains 20 residues. V lost 4 bases and J lost 0; bases outside the gene matches: 15. Germline values: CDR1 KGHDR, CDR2 SFDVKD. For the CDR3, the DNA is TGTGCCACCAGTGAAGTACCGGGACAGAATAGCGGGAGCTCCTACAATGAGCAGTTCTTC. It is translated as CATSEVPGQNSGSSYNEQFF.

This clonotype was recorded at least ten times. CDR3 in amino acids: CASSSAGEGQPQHF. For the CDR3, the DNA is TGTGCCAGCAGCTCTGCAGGGGAAGGTCAGCCCCAGCATTTT. The J gene is TRBJ1-5, the V gene TRBV7-6; D may be TRBD1 (6 bases). The germline CDR1 and CDR2 sequences are SGHVS and FNYEAQ. Between the trimmed V and J ends, which lost 4 bases and 6 bases, there was a span of 13 bases. The CDR3 is 14 residues long.

The rearrangement joins TRBV6-2 or TRBV6-3 to TRBJ2-2, with 8 bases lining up with TRBD1. Trimming took 8 bases from V and 0 from J; bases not matched to a gene: 8. Germline lookup yields CDR1 MNHEY and CDR2 SVGEGT. The CDR3 has 16 residues. The CDR3 region is CASGGRTGSNTGELFF. CDR3 bases: TGTGCCAGCGGAGGCCGGACAGGGTCGAACACCGGGGAGCTGTTTTTT.

This clonotype was detected a few times. J is TRBJ1-6 and V is TRBV6-2 or TRBV6-3; 7 nucleotides line up with TRBD1. Germline values: CDR1 MNHEY, CDR2 SVGEGT. The J segment lost 9 bases and the V segment lost 4 bases, leaving 6 bases of the junction unmatched. The CDR3 covers 14 residues. CDR3 loop: CASSSGTVSSPLHF. CDR3 bases: TGTGCCAGCAGTTCCGGGACAGTAAGTTCACCCCTCCACTTT.

This clonotype was picked up many times. The genes are TRBV6-1 and TRBJ2-7; D not resolved. This CDR3 is 13 amino acids long. The germline CDR1 and CDR2 sequences are MNHNS and SASEGT. Trimming took off 6 bases at V and 6 bases at J, with 15 bases between the two ends. The DNA of the CDR3 is TGTGCCAGCAGACCTCTAGTATCCGGCGAGCAGTACTTC. Its translation: CASRPLVSGEQYF.